What follows is one T cell receptor (beta chain) and its context. Original methodology: It was from reference gene primer amplification that nucleated cell counts were estimated. Profiled with immunoSEQ multiplex PCR; TCRdb holds only in-frame clones, not every one. From that table come the V and J calls and clone size; the DNA was used to work out D and trimming. The sample includes about 190,000 clones, more than 75% of them seen just once. These data are taken from a study of blood T cell repertoires in COVID-19. Turning to the study itself: T cells, B-cell-depleted T cells, or PBMCs provided the cDNA or gDNA that served as material.

The ends lost 4 bases at V and 4 bases at J; junction bases unmatched: 1. Per germline, CDR1 SNHLY and CDR2 FYNNEI. This CDR3 is 13 amino acids long. Sequencing was performed on PBMCs or T cells enriched from blood (not recorded which). The chain employs TRBV2 and TRBJ2-7; 10 bases fit TRBD1. The receptor comes from a woman aged 50 to 65 with acute COVID-19. The DNA for the CDR3 is TGTGCCAGCAGTGGACAGGGGGCTTACGAGCAGTACGTC. Residues: CASSGQGAYEQYV.